These T cell receptor beta chains were read from a single sample in a study of multiple sclerosis patients with progressive multifocal leukoencephalopathy. Measured with immunoSEQ multiplex PCR; TCRdb has only the in-frame clones, and not every one. The table lists more than 30,000 clones, over 80% of them singletons. The material sequenced was PBMCs, taken from a patient treated with natalizumab. The source is a woman aged 40 to 49 with progressive multifocal leukoencephalopathy. Both conserved end residues are part of each CDR3. D genes are given only for firm matches. Rows may omit the clone size; those that give it use once, few, many or a size class.

v_call: TRBV27
d_call: TRBD2
clone_size: NA
j_call: TRBJ2-7
cdr3_aa: CASSPLGPAGGSYEQYF
cdr3_nt: TGTGCCAGCAGTCCCCTCGGCCCAGCGGGAGGATCCTACGAGCAGTACTTC

v_call: TRBV10-3
d_call: NA
clone_size: NA
j_call: TRBJ2-3
cdr3_aa: CAISESIGRFGTDTQYF
cdr3_nt: TGTGCCATCAGTGAGTCAATTGGGCGGTTTGGCACAGATACGCAGTATTTT

v_call: TRBV6-4
d_call: TRBD1
clone_size: NA
j_call: TRBJ1-1
cdr3_aa: CASSYSTGILNTEAFF
cdr3_nt: TGTGCCAGCAGTTACTCGACAGGGATATTGAACACTGAAGCTTTCTTT

v_call: TRBV30
d_call: TRBD2
clone_size: NA
j_call: TRBJ2-7
cdr3_aa: CAWRNLAGVREQYF
cdr3_nt: TGTGCCTGGAGGAATCTAGCGGGAGTACGGGAGCAGTACTTC

v_call: TRBV6-6
d_call: TRBD1
clone_size: NA
j_call: TRBJ2-7
cdr3_aa: CASSSTTGTGNYEQYF
cdr3_nt: TGTGCCAGCAGTTCCACAACCGGGACAGGGAACTACGAGCAGTACTTC

v_call: TRBV4-2
d_call: NA
clone_size: once
j_call: TRBJ2-7
cdr3_aa: CASSQDFSRTSIEQYF
cdr3_nt: TGTGCCAGCAGCCAAGATTTTAGCCGGACTTCAATCGAGCAGTACTTC

v_call: TRBV7-9
d_call: NA
clone_size: NA
j_call: TRBJ1-2
cdr3_aa: CASSFAGDYGYTF
cdr3_nt: TGTGCCAGCAGCTTTGCAGGTGACTATGGCTACACCTTC

v_call: TRBV28
d_call: NA
clone_size: NA
j_call: TRBJ2-3
cdr3_aa: CASSTHEVGPSTDTQYF
cdr3_nt: TGTGCCAGCAGCACTCACGAGGTGGGACCTAGCACAGATACGCAGTATTTT

v_call: TRBV11-3
d_call: TRBD2
clone_size: NA
j_call: TRBJ2-7
cdr3_aa: CASSFSPGGDEQYF
cdr3_nt: TGTGCCAGCAGCTTCTCGCCGGGAGGGGACGAGCAGTACTTC

v_call: TRBV6-5
d_call: TRBD1
clone_size: NA
j_call: TRBJ2-7
cdr3_aa: CASSENDRVTEQYF
cdr3_nt: TGTGCCAGCAGTGAAAATGACAGGGTGACCGAGCAGTACTTC

v_call: TRBV19
d_call: NA
clone_size: NA
j_call: TRBJ2-2
cdr3_aa: CASSILTAISAGELFF
cdr3_nt: TGTGCCAGTAGTATTCTAACCGCGATTAGCGCCGGGGAGCTGTTTTTT

v_call: TRBV4-1
d_call: NA
clone_size: NA
j_call: TRBJ1-2
cdr3_aa: CASSQVGAVGGYTF
cdr3_nt: TGCGCCAGCAGCCAAGTGGGGGCAGTCGGTGGCTACACCTTC

v_call: TRBV29-1
d_call: NA
clone_size: NA
j_call: TRBJ2-4
cdr3_aa: CSVPDNWGKNIQYF
cdr3_nt: TGCAGCGTCCCCGACAATTGGGGCAAAAACATTCAGTACTTC

v_call: TRBV6-1
d_call: NA
clone_size: NA
j_call: TRBJ2-7
cdr3_aa: CASSDSFYEQYF
cdr3_nt: TGTGCCAGCAGTGACTCCTTCTACGAGCAGTACTTC

v_call: TRBV6-1
d_call: NA
clone_size: NA
j_call: TRBJ2-5
cdr3_aa: CASTKGAGEETQYF
cdr3_nt: TGTGCCAGCACGAAGGGGGCGGGGGAAGAGACCCAGTACTTC

v_call: TRBV7-9
d_call: NA
clone_size: NA
j_call: TRBJ1-2
cdr3_aa: CASSVSQTGSDGYTF
cdr3_nt: TGTGCCAGCAGCGTCTCGCAAACAGGGTCGGATGGCTACACCTTC

v_call: TRBV28
d_call: NA
clone_size: NA
j_call: TRBJ1-5
cdr3_aa: CASERTGNSNQPQHF
cdr3_nt: TGTGCCAGCGAACGTACAGGTAATAGCAATCAGCCCCAGCATTTT

v_call: TRBV5-8
d_call: NA
clone_size: NA
j_call: TRBJ1-6
cdr3_aa: CASSLGRHRNNSPLHF
cdr3_nt: TGTGCCAGCAGCTTGGGCAGACACCGGAATAATTCACCCCTCCACTTT

v_call: TRBV7-8
d_call: NA
clone_size: once
j_call: TRBJ1-6
cdr3_aa: CASSLDLNSPLHF
cdr3_nt: TGTGCCAGCAGCTTGGACCTAAATTCACCCCTCCACTTT

v_call: TRBV27
d_call: NA
clone_size: NA
j_call: TRBJ2-5
cdr3_aa: CASSFGGGETQYF
cdr3_nt: TGTGCCAGCAGTTTCGGAGGTGGGGAGACCCAGTACTTC

v_call: TRBV28
d_call: NA
clone_size: NA
j_call: TRBJ1-5
cdr3_aa: CASSFGNQPQHF
cdr3_nt: TGTGCCAGCAGTTTTGGCAATCAGCCCCAGCATTTT

v_call: TRBV7-2
d_call: NA
clone_size: NA
j_call: TRBJ2-7
cdr3_aa: CASSRPVGDEQYF
cdr3_nt: TGTGCCAGCAGCCGACCTGTCGGCGACGAGCAGTACTTC

v_call: TRBV5-4
d_call: NA
clone_size: NA
j_call: TRBJ2-1
cdr3_aa: CASSLGTQSYNEQFF
cdr3_nt: TGTGCCAGCAGCTTGGGGACTCAGTCCTACAATGAGCAGTTCTTC

v_call: TRBV5-4
d_call: NA
clone_size: NA
j_call: TRBJ1-2
cdr3_aa: CASTTSGGHGYTF
cdr3_nt: TGTGCCAGCACCACCTCCGGGGGGCACGGCTACACCTTC

v_call: TRBV19
d_call: TRBD1
clone_size: NA
j_call: TRBJ2-7
cdr3_aa: CASSPGTGGGYEQYF
cdr3_nt: TGTGCCAGTAGTCCCGGGACAGGGGGCGGGTACGAGCAGTACTTC

v_call: TRBV11-2
d_call: NA
clone_size: NA
j_call: TRBJ2-3
cdr3_aa: CASSPRGGGVDTQYF
cdr3_nt: TGTGCCAGCAGCCCCCGGGGAGGGGGGGTGGATACGCAGTATTTT

v_call: TRBV28
d_call: TRBD2
clone_size: NA
j_call: TRBJ2-7
cdr3_aa: CASRTSGRVPYEQYF
cdr3_nt: TGTGCCAGCCGGACTAGCGGGAGGGTTCCCTACGAGCAGTACTTC

v_call: TRBV7-8
d_call: NA
clone_size: NA
j_call: TRBJ1-5
cdr3_aa: CASSSLRVVQPQHF
cdr3_nt: TGTGCCAGCAGCTCCCTAAGGGTAGTGCAGCCCCAGCATTTT

v_call: TRBV5-4
d_call: NA
clone_size: NA
j_call: TRBJ2-7
cdr3_aa: CASSSRSSYSYEQYF
cdr3_nt: TGTGCCAGCAGCTCCCGCTCGTCGTACTCCTACGAGCAGTACTTC

v_call: TRBV7-9
d_call: TRBD2
clone_size: NA
j_call: TRBJ2-6
cdr3_aa: CASSNSGGGGSGANVLTF
cdr3_nt: TGTGCCAGCAGCAATAGCGGGGGCGGCGGCTCTGGGGCCAACGTCCTGACTTTC

v_call: TRBV18
d_call: TRBD1
clone_size: NA
j_call: TRBJ1-5
cdr3_aa: CASSPRQGTQPQHF
cdr3_nt: TGTGCCAGCTCACCGAGACAGGGGACTCAGCCCCAGCATTTT

v_call: TRBV2
d_call: NA
clone_size: NA
j_call: TRBJ1-6
cdr3_aa: CASSTPGGARGGSPLHF
cdr3_nt: TGTGCCAGCAGCACACCGGGAGGGGCAAGGGGAGGCTCACCCCTCCACTTT

v_call: TRBV7-8
d_call: TRBD1
clone_size: once
j_call: TRBJ1-1
cdr3_aa: CASSRQGGLGTEAFF
cdr3_nt: TGTGCCAGCAGCCGACAGGGTGGATTGGGGACTGAAGCTTTCTTT

v_call: TRBV7-2
d_call: NA
clone_size: few
j_call: TRBJ2-2
cdr3_aa: CASSLSLGELFF
cdr3_nt: TGTGCCAGCAGCTTAAGCCTCGGGGAGCTGTTTTTT

v_call: TRBV27
d_call: TRBD1
clone_size: NA
j_call: TRBJ1-1
cdr3_aa: CASSGDRALEAFF
cdr3_nt: TGTGCCAGCAGCGGGGACAGGGCTTTGGAAGCTTTCTTT

v_call: TRBV28
d_call: NA
clone_size: NA
j_call: TRBJ2-2
cdr3_aa: CASSFLGGSTGELFF
cdr3_nt: TGTGCCAGCAGTTTCCTTGGGGGGTCGACCGGGGAGCTGTTTTTT

v_call: TRBV4-1
d_call: TRBD1
clone_size: NA
j_call: TRBJ2-7
cdr3_aa: CASSQEGQVPSYEQYF
cdr3_nt: TGCGCCAGCAGCCAAGAAGGACAGGTGCCGTCCTACGAGCAGTACTTC

v_call: TRBV7-9
d_call: NA
clone_size: NA
j_call: TRBJ1-5
cdr3_aa: CASSPRDTYQPQHF
cdr3_nt: TGTGCCAGCAGTCCCCGGGACACCTATCAGCCCCAGCATTTT

v_call: TRBV6-1
d_call: TRBD1
clone_size: NA
j_call: TRBJ1-2
cdr3_aa: CASIKGQGYGYTF
cdr3_nt: TGTGCCAGCATAAAGGGACAGGGCTATGGCTACACCTTC

v_call: TRBV7-2
d_call: NA
clone_size: NA
j_call: TRBJ1-3
cdr3_aa: CASSLGALRGSGNTIYF
cdr3_nt: TGTGCCAGCAGCTTAGGGGCTCTCAGGGGCTCTGGAAACACCATATATTTT

v_call: TRBV18
d_call: NA
clone_size: few
j_call: TRBJ2-7
cdr3_aa: CASSPRDEQYF
cdr3_nt: TGTGCCAGCTCACCCAGAGACGAGCAGTACTTC

v_call: TRBV7-3
d_call: NA
clone_size: once
j_call: TRBJ2-1
cdr3_aa: CASSLAGSTSNEQFF
cdr3_nt: TGTGCCAGCAGCTTAGCGGGATCGACGAGCAATGAGCAGTTCTTC

v_call: TRBV7-2
d_call: TRBD2
clone_size: NA
j_call: TRBJ2-3
cdr3_aa: CASSLASGGTDTQYF
cdr3_nt: TGTGCCAGCAGCTTAGCTAGCGGGGGCACAGATACGCAGTATTTT

v_call: TRBV11-2
d_call: NA
clone_size: NA
j_call: TRBJ1-1
cdr3_aa: CASSFVRDGGEAFF
cdr3_nt: TGTGCCAGCAGCTTTGTACGGGATGGAGGTGAAGCTTTCTTT

v_call: TRBV11-2
d_call: NA
clone_size: NA
j_call: TRBJ2-1
cdr3_aa: CASSLGGDEQFF
cdr3_nt: TGTGCCAGCAGCTTAGGGGGCGATGAGCAGTTCTTC

v_call: TRBV2
d_call: TRBD1
clone_size: NA
j_call: TRBJ1-2
cdr3_aa: CASNSDRANYGYTF
cdr3_nt: TGTGCCAGCAATTCCGACAGGGCTAACTATGGCTACACCTTC

v_call: TRBV30
d_call: NA
clone_size: NA
j_call: TRBJ1-2
cdr3_aa: CAWTRGAGPVSGYTF
cdr3_nt: TGTGCCTGGACGAGGGGGGCAGGCCCAGTGTCGGGCTACACCTTC

v_call: TRBV7-2
d_call: TRBD1
clone_size: NA
j_call: TRBJ1-2
cdr3_aa: CASSLRGRRTQGGYGYTF
cdr3_nt: TGTGCCAGCAGCTTAAGGGGGCGACGGACTCAAGGGGGCTATGGCTACACCTTC

v_call: TRBV18
d_call: NA
clone_size: NA
j_call: TRBJ1-2
cdr3_aa: CASSPDLGGGYGYTF
cdr3_nt: TGTGCCAGCTCACCGGACCTTGGAGGGGGCTATGGCTACACCTTC

v_call: TRBV28
d_call: TRBD1
clone_size: NA
j_call: TRBJ2-7
cdr3_aa: CASSSGTAYTYEQYF
cdr3_nt: TGTGCCAGCAGTTCGGGGACAGCTTACACCTACGAGCAGTACTTC

v_call: TRBV7-9
d_call: NA
clone_size: few
j_call: TRBJ2-7
cdr3_aa: CASSADRGETYEQYF
cdr3_nt: TGTGCCAGCAGCGCCGACAGAGGCGAGACCTACGAGCAGTACTTC

v_call: TRBV19
d_call: NA
clone_size: NA
j_call: TRBJ1-5
cdr3_aa: CASSILGLDNQPQHF
cdr3_nt: TGTGCCAGTAGTATTTTGGGACTCGACAATCAGCCCCAGCATTTT

v_call: TRBV12-1
d_call: NA
clone_size: NA
j_call: TRBJ2-2
cdr3_aa: CASSSNLAGTTGELFF
cdr3_nt: TGTGCCAGCAGCTCTAACCTAGCGGGAACCACCGGGGAGCTGTTTTTT

v_call: TRBV6-5
d_call: TRBD1
clone_size: once
j_call: TRBJ1-5
cdr3_aa: CASSPRDRAQPQHF
cdr3_nt: TGTGCCAGCAGCCCCCGGGACAGGGCTCAGCCCCAGCATTTT